This T cell receptor beta chain was documented in a study of somatic mutations in cytotoxic T cells in rheumatoid arthritis. Sequenced by immunoSEQ multiplex PCR; TCRdb stores in-frame clones only, minus some. Of 6,000 to 8,000 clones listed, roughly 80% are singletons. With median age about 61 years (range roughly 21-70) and around 55% female, healthy controls came from blood donor buffy coats. Regarding this clone: Its specificity is unknown.

Findings and limits, study-wide: About an eighth of the roughly 65 patients had a largest CD8+ clone above 20% of CD8+ cells.

CDR1 and CDR2 from the germline V gene are GTSNPN and SVGIG (reference sequence). This CDR3 has 14 amino acids. Unmatched junction bases numbered 5, after V lost 5 bases and J lost 3 bases. The sequence came from a woman aged 55-69 years in good health. The sample consisted of CD8+ T cells sorted from blood. This chain connects TRBV30 to TRBJ2-1, with 9 bases matching TRBD1. As DNA, the CDR3 is TGTGCCTGGGCCGGGACAGGGTTCTACAATGAGCAGTTCTTC. Translated: CAWAGTGFYNEQFF.